The next 26 T cell receptor beta chains were all read from a single sample in a study of T cell responses to AZD1222 COVID-19 vaccine. The protocol was immunoSEQ multiplex PCR, while the TCRdb copy is restricted to in-frame clones and leaves out a portion. The table records 95,000 to 100,000 clones, about 88% of them present only once. The starting material was peripheral blood, obtained on day 0 of AZD1222 vaccination. These receptors came from an adult in good health.

The rearrangement joins TRBV30 to TRBJ1-6; D not resolved. The CDR3 consists of 13 residues. V lost 3 bases and J 10 bases, leaving 13 bases between the germline ends. Germline V gene data show CDR1 as GTSNPN and CDR2 as SVGIG (reference sequence). CDR3 amino acids: CAWSEGGNSPLHF. Here the CDR3 DNA reads TGTGCCTGGAGCGAGGGAGGGAACTCACCCCTCCACTTT.

This clone is a singleton in its sample. V gene TRBV4-1 combines with J gene TRBJ1-1; D might be TRBD1 (5 bases). CDR1 and CDR2 from the germline V gene are MGHRA and YSYEKL. This CDR3 region has 15 residues. Deletions cut 4 bases from V and 3 bases from J, with 15 bases between. CDR3 protein: CASSPQEGRDTEAFF. The CDR3 DNA is TGCGCCAGCAGCCCTCAGGAGGGCAGGGACACTGAAGCTTTCTTT.

The chain carries TRBV5-1 and TRBJ1-2; D gene unclear. Germline CDR1 SGHRS, CDR2 YFSETQ. The V end lost 5 bases, the J end lost 7 bases, and 18 bases lay between the germline ends. There are 14 residues in the CDR3. The chain's CDR3 is CASRIPGQRGGYTF. In DNA form, the CDR3 reads TGCGCCAGCAGAATACCGGGCCAACGGGGTGGCTACACCTTC.

The chain uses TRBV19 and TRBJ2-1; 12 bases are a match to TRBD2. The CDR3 length is 16 residues. J gave up 7 bases and V 2 bases, and 6 bases lay outside the gene matches. CDR1 and CDR2 (germline): LNHDA, SQIVND (reference sequence). CDR3 protein: CASSILRLAGVNEQFF. For the CDR3, the DNA is TGTGCCAGTAGTATACTCCGACTAGCGGGAGTTAATGAGCAGTTCTTC.

The rearrangement uses TRBV20-1 and TRBJ1-2; unclear D gene. The germline V gene encodes CDR1 DFQATT and CDR2 SNEGSKA (reference sequence). Between the trimmed V and J ends, which lost 7 bases and 6 bases, there was a span of 12 bases. There are 11 residues in the CDR3. The CDR3 coding sequence is TGCAGTGTTCGGAGAAACGATGGCTACACCTTC. This gives the protein CSVRRNDGYTF.

The gene calls are TRBV19 and TRBJ2-7; 9 positions agree with TRBD1. The CDR3 totals 12 residues. Germline trimming cut 8 bases from V and 4 bases from J; bases unmatched to any gene: 3. The germline V gene encodes CDR1 LNHDA and CDR2 SQIVND (reference sequence). CDR3 DNA sequence: TGTGCCAGTGGACAGGGGAGGTACGAGCAGTACTTC. It is translated as CASGQGRYEQYF.

V is TRBV7-2 and J is TRBJ2-1; D is ambiguous. Germline lookup yields CDR1 SGHTA and CDR2 FQGNSA. CDR3 size: 14 residues. V gave up 5 bases and J gave up 9 bases, with 17 bases separating them. This chain's CDR3 is CASSPQTQDFEQFF. The CDR3 DNA is TGTGCCAGCAGCCCCCAGACGCAGGATTTTGAGCAGTTCTTC.

This clone was counted once. CDR3 sequence: CASSSDWAYTEAFF. For the CDR3, the DNA is TGTGCCAGCAGCTCTGACTGGGCCTACACTGAAGCTTTCTTT. The chain couples TRBV7-9 to TRBJ1-1; D call uncertain. The CDR3 consists of 14 residues. Germline-derived CDR1 and CDR2 are SEHNR and FQNEAQ (reference sequence). The V end was cut by 4 bases, the J end by 3 bases, with 12 bases between. Looking up the rest from reference TRBV7-9 and TRBJ1-1 gives the full variable domain: DTGVSQNPRHKITKRGQNVTFRCDPISEHNRLYWYRQTLGQGPEFLTYFQNEAQLEKSRLLSDRFSAERPKGSFSTLEIQRTEQGDSAMYLCASSSDWAYTEAFFGQGTRLTVV.

This clone has just one count. This chain links TRBV5-1 with TRBJ2-7, with 7 positions matching TRBD1. V lost 0 bases and J lost 5; bases outside the gene matches: 5. This CDR3 spans 14 amino acids. In germline, CDR1 is SGHRS, CDR2 YFSETQ. CDR3 region: CASSLVDRVHEQYF. The CDR3 DNA sequence: TGCGCCAGCAGCTTGGTTGACAGGGTACACGAGCAGTACTTC.

The chain uses TRBV30 and TRBJ2-7; D is perhaps TRBD1 (6 bases). V lost 4 bases to trimming and J lost 0 bases, with 13 bases between them. CDR3 length equals 14 residues. Looked up from germline, CDR1 is GTSNPN and CDR2 is SVGIG (reference sequence). As DNA, the CDR3 is TGTGCCTGGAAAAACGACAGGAGCTCCTACGAGCAGTACTTC. Translating it yields CAWKNDRSSYEQYF.

The chain recombines TRBV4-1 with TRBJ2-4; TRBD2 matches 8 bases. The CDR3 is 15 residues long. The V and J ends lost 4 bases and 6 bases, in that order; junction bases with no gene match: 8. Germline V gene lookup returns CDR1 MGHRA and CDR2 YSYEKL. In nucleotides, the CDR3 is TGCGCCAGCAGCCCCTCCAGCGGGGGCGCAAACATTCAGTACTTC. This sequence encodes CASSPSSGGANIQYF.

The rearrangement uses TRBV9 and TRBJ2-1; 12 bases map to TRBD2. V shed 2 bases, J shed 5 bases, and the junction held 5 bases outside the gene matches. The CDR3 contains 16 residues. Per germline, CDR1 SGDLS and CDR2 YYNGEE. Written as DNA, the CDR3 is TGTGCCAGCAGCGTTGTCGGACTAGCGGGAAACAATGAGCAGTTCTTC. Amino acid sequence: CASSVVGLAGNNEQFF.

CDR3 nucleotide sequence: TGTGCCAGCAGCTCCCGGGGACTAGCGGGAGTCTACGAGCAGTACTTC. It is translated as CASSSRGLAGVYEQYF. The chain employs TRBV5-4 and TRBJ2-7; 14 bases are shared with TRBD2. CDR1 and CDR2 (germline): SGHNT, YYREEE (reference sequence). Trimming took 3 bases from V and 3 from J; bases not matched to a gene: 5. CDR3 length: 16 residues.

V gene TRBV6-2 or TRBV6-3 combines with J gene TRBJ2-6; no reliable D call. The CDR3 loop spans 15 amino acids. Trimming removed 3 bases at V and 0 bases at J, with 6 bases between. CDR1 and CDR2 from the germline V gene are MNHEY and SVGEGT. CDR3: CASSYTSSGANVLTF. Written as DNA, the CDR3 is TGTGCCAGCAGTTATACCAGCTCTGGGGCCAACGTCCTGACTTTC.

This clone was seen only once. The chain combines TRBV30 with TRBJ1-6, with no clear D. Germline loops: CDR1 GTSNPN, CDR2 SVGIG (reference sequence). Trimming removed 0 bases from V and 10 bases from J, with 7 bases in between. This CDR3 has 12 amino acids. CDR3 sequence: CAWSVMFSPLHF. The DNA for the CDR3 is TGTGCCTGGAGTGTAATGTTCTCACCCCTCCACTTT. The full variable domain, completed using reference TRBV30 and TRBJ1-6, is SQTIHQWPATLVQPVGSPLSLECTVEGTSNPNLYWYRQAAGRGLQLLFYSVGIGQISSEVPQNLSASRPQDRQFILSSKKLLLSDSGFYLCAWSVMFSPLHFGNGTRLTVT.

The chain carries TRBV6-5 and TRBJ1-2; D is unresolved. Trimming left V 0 bases short and J 7 bases short, with 15 bases between. The CDR3 extends over 15 amino acids. In germline, CDR1 is MNHEY, CDR2 SVGAGI. As DNA, the CDR3 is TGTGCCAGCAGTTACTCCCGACTGCAACCGGGTGGCTACACCTTC. Its translation is CASSYSRLQPGGYTF.

CDR3 sequence: CASSQAQGGGRSPLHF. The CDR3 coding sequence is TGCGCCAGCAGCCAAGCTCAAGGGGGGGGTCGTTCACCCCTCCACTTT. The chain joins TRBV4-1 to TRBJ1-6; possible D gene TRBD1, 6 bases. Trimming removed 1 base at V and 9 bases at J, with 16 bases between. Germline V gene data show CDR1 as MGHRA and CDR2 as YSYEKL. The CDR3 totals 16 residues.

The CDR3 reads CASSNRDYGYTF. In DNA form, the CDR3 reads TGTGCCAGCAGCAATCGGGACTATGGCTACACCTTC. This chain joins TRBV2 and TRBJ1-2; D remains ambiguous. The CDR3 runs 12 residues. The germline V and J ends were trimmed by 6 bases and 3 bases, with 8 bases remaining between them. The germline V gene encodes CDR1 SNHLY and CDR2 FYNNEI.

This clone has just a few counts. The chain is built from TRBV30 and TRBJ1-2; 7 bases align to TRBD1. J lost 7 bases, V lost 3 bases, and 5 bases had no gene match. This CDR3 contains 12 residues. Germline lookup yields CDR1 GTSNPN and CDR2 SVGIG (reference sequence). This CDR3 reads CAWSPGGAGYTF. The CDR3 nucleotides are TGTGCCTGGAGCCCAGGGGGGGCTGGCTACACCTTC.

The chain recombines TRBV28 with TRBJ1-1; D unresolved. The CDR3 has 13 residues. V lost 6 bases to trimming and J lost 10 bases, with 18 bases between them. Germline assignment: CDR1 MDHEN and CDR2 SYDVKM. CDR3 coding DNA: TGTGCCAGCAGCGGGCCGGGCCCGCAGGTAGCTTTCTTT. Amino acids: CASSGPGPQVAFF.

This sequence joins TRBV19 and TRBJ2-1; 13 bases are a match to TRBD2. This CDR3 contains 17 residues. The junction had 9 bases not matched to a gene; V was cut back by 2 bases and J by 8 bases. CDR1 and CDR2 from the germline V gene are LNHDA and SQIVND (reference sequence). CDR3 sequence (DNA): TGTGCCAGTAGTATATATGGAACTAGCGGGAGGGGCTATGAGCAGTTCTTC. Protein product: CASSIYGTSGRGYEQFF.

The rearrangement uses TRBV11-2 and TRBJ2-1; the match to TRBD2 covers 10 bases. V lost 1 base and J lost 3; bases outside the gene matches: 9. The CDR3 spans 18 residues. Germline loops: CDR1 SGHAT, CDR2 FQNNGV. The CDR3 sequence: CASSLGSSGSQNYNEQFF. The CDR3 coding sequence is TGTGCCAGCAGCTTAGGGTCTAGCGGGAGCCAAAACTACAATGAGCAGTTCTTC.

This sequence joins TRBV28 and TRBJ1-2; 8 bases match TRBD1. Germline V gives CDR1 MDHEN, CDR2 SYDVKM. CDR3 size: 16 residues. Trimming removed 3 bases from V and 1 base from J; junction bases left unmatched: 7. CDR3 sequence reads: CASSLSTGVLNYGYTF. CDR3 in DNA: TGTGCCAGCAGTTTGTCGACAGGGGTCCTTAACTATGGCTACACCTTC.

The chain uses TRBV5-1 and TRBJ1-4, with 8 bases aligning to TRBD1. Trimming cost V 0 bases and J 8 bases; bases outside gene matches: 9. The CDR3 has 16 amino acids. Germline V lookup: CDR1 SGHRS, CDR2 YFSETQ. The CDR3 sequence is CASSLEATGVGEKLFF. The CDR3 DNA follows: TGCGCCAGCAGCTTGGAGGCGACAGGGGTGGGAGAAAAACTGTTTTTT.

The rearrangement links TRBV11-3 to TRBJ1-1; 7 bases match TRBD1. V was clipped by 5 bases and J by 0 bases; unmatched bases: 6. Germline V gene data show CDR1 as SGHNT and CDR2 as YENEEA. CDR3 length equals 15 residues. CDR3 region: CASSPTGSMNTEAFF. As DNA, the CDR3 is TGTGCCAGCAGCCCGACAGGGTCTATGAACACTGAAGCTTTCTTT.

The rearrangement uses TRBV27 and TRBJ1-1; tentatively, D is TRBD1 (6 bases). V lost 2 bases and J 11 bases, leaving 12 bases between the germline ends. Germline assignment: CDR1 MNHEY and CDR2 SMNVEV (reference sequence). CDR3 length equals 12 residues. For the CDR3, the DNA is TGTGCCAGCAGTTTAGTGGGGGGCCGGGCTTTCTTT. Its protein is CASSLVGGRAFF.